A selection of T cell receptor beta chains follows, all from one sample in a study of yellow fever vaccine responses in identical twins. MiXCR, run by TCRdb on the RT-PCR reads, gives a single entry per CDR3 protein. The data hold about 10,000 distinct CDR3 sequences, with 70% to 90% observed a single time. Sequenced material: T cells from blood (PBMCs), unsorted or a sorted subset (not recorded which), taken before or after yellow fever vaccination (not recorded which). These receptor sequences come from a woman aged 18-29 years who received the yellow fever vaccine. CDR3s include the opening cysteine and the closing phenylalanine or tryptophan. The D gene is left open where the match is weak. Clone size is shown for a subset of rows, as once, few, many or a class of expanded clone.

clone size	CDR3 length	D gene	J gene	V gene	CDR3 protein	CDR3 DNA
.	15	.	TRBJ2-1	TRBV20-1	CSARRPGLNYNEQFF	TGCAGTGCTAGACGTCCGGGACTTAATTACAATGAGCAGTTCTTC
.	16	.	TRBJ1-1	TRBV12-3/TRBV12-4	CASSLSPVRGGTEAFF	TGTGCCAGCAGTTTATCTCCGGTCAGGGGAGGAACTGAAGCTTTCTTT
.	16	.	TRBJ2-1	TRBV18	CASSPPNRERGNEQFF	TGTGCCAGCTCACCACCGAACAGGGAGAGGGGGAATGAGCAGTTCTTC
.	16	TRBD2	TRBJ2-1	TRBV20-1	CSARATIAGGSNEQFF	TGCAGTGCTAGAGCAACCATAGCGGGGGGAAGTAATGAGCAGTTCTTC
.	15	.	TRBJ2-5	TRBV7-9	CASSRGQNLQETQYF	TGTGCCAGCAGCCGGGGACAAAATTTACAAGAGACCCAGTACTTC
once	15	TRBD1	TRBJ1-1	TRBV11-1	CASSLFQQGATEAFF	TGTGCCAGCAGTTTATTTCAACAGGGGGCCACTGAAGCTTTCTTT
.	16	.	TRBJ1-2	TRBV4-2	CASSPSFTATNYGYTF	TGTGCCAGCAGCCCATCTTTTACAGCTACTAACTATGGCTACACCTTC
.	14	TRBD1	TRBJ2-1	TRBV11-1	CASSGDRIENEQFF	TGTGCCAGCAGCGGGGACAGGATAGAGAATGAGCAGTTCTTC
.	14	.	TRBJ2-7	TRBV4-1	CASSQGGGSYEQYF	TGCGCCAGCAGCCAAGGGGGAGGCTCCTACGAGCAGTACTTC
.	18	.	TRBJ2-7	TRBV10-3	CAISELSDRSESSYEQYF	TGTGCCATCAGTGAGTTATCCGACAGAAGTGAAAGCTCCTACGAGCAGTACTTC
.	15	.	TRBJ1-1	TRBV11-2	CASSLGDGRNTEAFF	TGTGCCAGCAGCTTAGGAGACGGGAGGAACACTGAAGCTTTCTTT
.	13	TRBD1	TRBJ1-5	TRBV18	CASSRGGNQPQHF	TGTGCCAGCTCCAGGGGGGGCAATCAGCCCCAGCATTTT
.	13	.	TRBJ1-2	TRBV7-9	CASSLVENYGYTF	TGTGCCAGCAGCTTAGTAGAAAACTATGGCTACACCTTC
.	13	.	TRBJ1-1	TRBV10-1	CASSGLRDTEAFF	TGCGCCAGCAGTGGGTTACGAGACACTGAAGCTTTCTTT
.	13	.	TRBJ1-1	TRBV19	CASSNREGLEAFF	TGTGCCAGTAGTAACCGGGAGGGCCTAGAAGCTTTCTTT
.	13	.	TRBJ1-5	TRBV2	CASSDGHRQPQHF	TGTGCCAGCAGTGATGGACATCGTCAGCCCCAGCATTTT
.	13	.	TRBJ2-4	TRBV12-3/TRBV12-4	CATSGGAKNIQYF	TGTGCCACCTCCGGAGGAGCCAAAAACATTCAGTACTTC
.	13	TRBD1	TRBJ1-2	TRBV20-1	CSAGTGLGYGYTF	TGCAGTGCTGGGACAGGGTTAGGATATGGCTACACCTTC
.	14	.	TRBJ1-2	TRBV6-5	CASSSSPENYGYTF	TGTGCCAGCAGTTCCTCCCCAGAAAACTATGGCTACACCTTC
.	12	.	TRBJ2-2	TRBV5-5	CASSLYTGELFF	TGTGCCAGCAGCTTGTACACCGGGGAGCTGTTTTTT
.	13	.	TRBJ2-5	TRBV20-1	CSGIRDHQETQYF	TGCAGTGGTATCCGGGACCACCAAGAGACCCAGTACTTC
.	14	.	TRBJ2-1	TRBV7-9	CASSLDPGRHEQFF	TGTGCCAGCAGCTTAGATCCCGGCAGGCATGAGCAGTTCTTC
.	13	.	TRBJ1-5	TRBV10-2	CASSESIGQPQHF	TGCGCCAGCAGTGAGTCGATCGGTCAGCCCCAGCATTTT
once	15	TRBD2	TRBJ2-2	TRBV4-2	CASTLAGEGTGELFF	TGTGCCAGCACCCTAGCGGGGGAGGGCACCGGGGAGCTGTTTTTT
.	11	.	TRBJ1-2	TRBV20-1	CSASPGVGYTF	TGCAGTGCTAGTCCGGGAGTTGGCTACACCTTC
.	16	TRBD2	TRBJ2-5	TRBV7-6	CASSPPGGALRETQYF	TGTGCCAGCAGCCCTCCCGGGGGGGCGCTGCGGGAGACCCAGTACTTC
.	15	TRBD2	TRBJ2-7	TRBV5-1	CASSLLGLAAYEQYF	TGCGCCAGCAGCTTGTTGGGACTAGCAGCCTACGAGCAGTACTTC
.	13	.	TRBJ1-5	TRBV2	CASSESLDQPQHF	TGTGCCAGCAGTGAAAGTCTGGATCAGCCCCAGCATTTT
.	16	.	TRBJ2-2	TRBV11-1	CASSLGRQGRTGELFF	TGTGCCAGCAGCTTAGGCCGGCAGGGTCGGACCGGGGAGCTGTTTTTT
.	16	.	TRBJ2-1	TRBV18	CASSPPIHSSYNEQFF	TGTGCCAGCTCACCACCAATCCATAGCTCCTACAATGAGCAGTTCTTC
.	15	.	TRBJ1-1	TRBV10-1	CASSPLRGVNTEAFF	TGCGCCAGCAGTCCTCTTCGCGGGGTGAACACTGAAGCTTTCTTT
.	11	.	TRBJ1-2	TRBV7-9	CASSLVYGYTF	TGTGCCAGCAGCTTAGTCTATGGCTACACCTTC
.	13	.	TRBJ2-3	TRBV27	CASSFRYTDTQYF	TGTGCCAGCAGTTTTCGATACACAGATACGCAGTATTTT
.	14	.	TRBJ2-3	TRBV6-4	CASRDSGYADTQYF	TGTGCCAGCAGAGACAGCGGCTATGCAGATACGCAGTATTTT
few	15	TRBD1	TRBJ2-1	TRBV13	CASNLRDRGNNEQFF	TGTGCCAGCAACTTACGGGACAGGGGTAACAATGAGCAGTTCTTC
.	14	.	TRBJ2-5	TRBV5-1	CASSLVGRQETQYF	TGCGCCAGCAGCTTGGTTGGACGACAAGAGACCCAGTACTTC
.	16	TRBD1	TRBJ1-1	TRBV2	CASRGLDRGRGTEAFF	TGTGCCAGCAGAGGTCTTGACAGGGGGCGAGGCACTGAAGCTTTCTTT
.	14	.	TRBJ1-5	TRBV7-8	CASSLEGPNQPQHF	TGTGCCAGCAGCTTAGAAGGGCCCAATCAGCCCCAGCATTTT
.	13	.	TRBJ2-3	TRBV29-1	CSVVISNTDTQYF	TGCAGCGTTGTCATTTCGAACACAGATACGCAGTATTTT
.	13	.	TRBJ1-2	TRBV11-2	CASSLDSVYGYTF	TGTGCCAGCAGCTTAGATTCGGTCTATGGCTACACCTTC
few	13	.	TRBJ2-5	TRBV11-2	CASSLGAQETQYF	TGTGCCAGCAGCTTAGGAGCCCAAGAGACCCAGTACTTC
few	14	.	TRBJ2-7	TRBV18	CASSPQRSSYEQYF	TGTGCCAGCTCACCACAGCGTAGCTCCTACGAGCAGTACTTC
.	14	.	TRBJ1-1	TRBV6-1	CASSRTAAGTEAFF	TGTGCCAGCAGCAGAACAGCCGCCGGGACTGAAGCTTTCTTT
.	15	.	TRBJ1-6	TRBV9	CASSVVDELNSPLHF	TGTGCCAGCAGCGTAGTGGATGAGCTAAATTCACCCCTCCACTTT
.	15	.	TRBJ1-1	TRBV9	CASSPRPEMNTEAFF	TGTGCCAGCAGCCCCCGACCAGAGATGAACACTGAAGCTTTCTTT
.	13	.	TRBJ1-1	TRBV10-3	CAISETTNTEAFF	TGTGCCATCAGTGAGACAACGAACACTGAAGCTTTCTTT
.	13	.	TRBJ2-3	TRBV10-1	CASMRDLQDTQYF	TGCGCCAGCATGCGGGACCTCCAGGATACGCAGTATTTT
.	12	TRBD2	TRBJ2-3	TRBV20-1	CSARGGGDTQYF	TGCAGTGCTAGAGGCGGGGGGGATACGCAGTATTTT